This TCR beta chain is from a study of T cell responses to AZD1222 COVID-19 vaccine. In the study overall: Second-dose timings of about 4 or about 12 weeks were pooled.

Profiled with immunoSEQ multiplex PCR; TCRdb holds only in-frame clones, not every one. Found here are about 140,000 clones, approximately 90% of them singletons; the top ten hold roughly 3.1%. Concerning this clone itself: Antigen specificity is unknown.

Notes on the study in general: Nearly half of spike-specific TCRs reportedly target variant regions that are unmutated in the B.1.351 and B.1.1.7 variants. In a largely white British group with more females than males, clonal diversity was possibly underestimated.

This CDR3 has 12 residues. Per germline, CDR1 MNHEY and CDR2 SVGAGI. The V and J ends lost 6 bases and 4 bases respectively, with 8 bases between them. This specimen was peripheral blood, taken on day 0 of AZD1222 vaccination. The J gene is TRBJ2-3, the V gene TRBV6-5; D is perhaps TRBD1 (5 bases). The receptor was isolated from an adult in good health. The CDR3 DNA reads TGTGCCAGCAGGGGGCCGGCAGATACGCAGTATTTT. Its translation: CASRGPADTQYF.